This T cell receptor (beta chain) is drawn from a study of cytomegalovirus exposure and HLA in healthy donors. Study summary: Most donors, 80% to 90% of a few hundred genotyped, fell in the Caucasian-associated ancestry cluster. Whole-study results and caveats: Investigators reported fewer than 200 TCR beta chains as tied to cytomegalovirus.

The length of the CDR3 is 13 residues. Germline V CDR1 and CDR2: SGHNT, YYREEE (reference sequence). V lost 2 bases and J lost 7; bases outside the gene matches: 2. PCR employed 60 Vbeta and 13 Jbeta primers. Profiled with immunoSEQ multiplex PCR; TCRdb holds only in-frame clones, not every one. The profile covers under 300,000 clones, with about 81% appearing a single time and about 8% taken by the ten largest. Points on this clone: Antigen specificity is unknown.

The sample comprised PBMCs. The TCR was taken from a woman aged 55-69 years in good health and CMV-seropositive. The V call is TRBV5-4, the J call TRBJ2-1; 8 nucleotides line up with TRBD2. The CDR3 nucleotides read TGTGCCAGCAGCTTCACTAGCGGAAATGAGCAGTTCTTC. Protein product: CASSFTSGNEQFF.